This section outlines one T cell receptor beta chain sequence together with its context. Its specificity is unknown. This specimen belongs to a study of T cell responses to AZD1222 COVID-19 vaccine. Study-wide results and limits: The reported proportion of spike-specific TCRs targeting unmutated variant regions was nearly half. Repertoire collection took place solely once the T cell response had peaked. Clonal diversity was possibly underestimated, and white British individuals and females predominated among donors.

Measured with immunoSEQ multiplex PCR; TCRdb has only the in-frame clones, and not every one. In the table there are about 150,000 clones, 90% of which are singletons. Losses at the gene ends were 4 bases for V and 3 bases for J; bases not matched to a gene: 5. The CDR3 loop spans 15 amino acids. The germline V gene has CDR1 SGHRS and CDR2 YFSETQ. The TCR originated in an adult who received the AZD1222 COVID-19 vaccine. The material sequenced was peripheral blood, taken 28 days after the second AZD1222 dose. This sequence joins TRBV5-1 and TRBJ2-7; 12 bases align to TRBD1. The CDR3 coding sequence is TGCGCCAGCAGCCCTGGGACAGGGGGCGTCTACGAGCAGTACTTC. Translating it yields CASSPGTGGVYEQYF.